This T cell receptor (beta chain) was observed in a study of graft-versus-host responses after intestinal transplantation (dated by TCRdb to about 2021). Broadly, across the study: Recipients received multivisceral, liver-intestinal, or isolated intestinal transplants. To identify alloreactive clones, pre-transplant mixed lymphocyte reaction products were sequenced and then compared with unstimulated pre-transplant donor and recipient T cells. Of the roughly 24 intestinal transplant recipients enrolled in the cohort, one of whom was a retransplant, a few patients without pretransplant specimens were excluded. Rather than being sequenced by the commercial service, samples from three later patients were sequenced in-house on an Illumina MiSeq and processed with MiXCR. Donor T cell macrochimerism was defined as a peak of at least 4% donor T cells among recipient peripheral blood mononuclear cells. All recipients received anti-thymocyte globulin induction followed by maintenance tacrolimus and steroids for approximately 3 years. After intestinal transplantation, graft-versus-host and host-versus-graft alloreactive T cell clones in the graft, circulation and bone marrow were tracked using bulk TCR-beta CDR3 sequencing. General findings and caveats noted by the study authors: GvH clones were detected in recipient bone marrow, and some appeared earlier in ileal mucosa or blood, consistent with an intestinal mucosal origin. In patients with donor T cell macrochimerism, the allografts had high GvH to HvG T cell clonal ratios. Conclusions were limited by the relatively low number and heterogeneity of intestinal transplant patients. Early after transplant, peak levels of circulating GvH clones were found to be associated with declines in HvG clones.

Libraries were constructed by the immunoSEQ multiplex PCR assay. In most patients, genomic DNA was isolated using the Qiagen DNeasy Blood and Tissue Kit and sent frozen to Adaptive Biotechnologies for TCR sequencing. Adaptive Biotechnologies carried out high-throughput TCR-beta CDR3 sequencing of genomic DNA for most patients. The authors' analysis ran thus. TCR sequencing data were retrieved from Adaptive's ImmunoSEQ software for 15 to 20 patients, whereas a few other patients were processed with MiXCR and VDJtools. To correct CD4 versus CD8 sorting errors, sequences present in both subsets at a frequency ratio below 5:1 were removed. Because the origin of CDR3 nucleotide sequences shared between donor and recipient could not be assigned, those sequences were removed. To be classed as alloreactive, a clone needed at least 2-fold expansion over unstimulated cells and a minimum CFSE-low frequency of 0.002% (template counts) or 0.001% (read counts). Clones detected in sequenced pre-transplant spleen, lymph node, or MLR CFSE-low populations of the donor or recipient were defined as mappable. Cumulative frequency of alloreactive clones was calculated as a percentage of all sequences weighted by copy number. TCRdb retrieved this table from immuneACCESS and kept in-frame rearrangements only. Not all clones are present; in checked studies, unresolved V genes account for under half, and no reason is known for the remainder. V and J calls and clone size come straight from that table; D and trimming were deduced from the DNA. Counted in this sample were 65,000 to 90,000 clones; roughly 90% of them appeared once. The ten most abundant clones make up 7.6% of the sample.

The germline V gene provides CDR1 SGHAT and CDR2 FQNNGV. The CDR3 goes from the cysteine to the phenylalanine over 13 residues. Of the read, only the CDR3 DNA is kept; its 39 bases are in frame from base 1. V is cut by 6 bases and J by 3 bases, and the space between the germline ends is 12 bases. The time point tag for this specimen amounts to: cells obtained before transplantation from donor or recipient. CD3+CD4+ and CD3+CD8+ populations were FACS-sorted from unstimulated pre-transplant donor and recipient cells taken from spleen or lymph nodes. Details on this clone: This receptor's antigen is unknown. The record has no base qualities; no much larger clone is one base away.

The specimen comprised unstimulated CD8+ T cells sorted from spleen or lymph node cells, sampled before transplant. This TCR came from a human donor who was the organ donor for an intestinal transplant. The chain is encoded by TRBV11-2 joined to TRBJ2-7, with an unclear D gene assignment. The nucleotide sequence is TGTGCCAGCAGTTTGTCCTCCCGCTACGAGCAGTACTTC. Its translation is CASSLSSRYEQYF.